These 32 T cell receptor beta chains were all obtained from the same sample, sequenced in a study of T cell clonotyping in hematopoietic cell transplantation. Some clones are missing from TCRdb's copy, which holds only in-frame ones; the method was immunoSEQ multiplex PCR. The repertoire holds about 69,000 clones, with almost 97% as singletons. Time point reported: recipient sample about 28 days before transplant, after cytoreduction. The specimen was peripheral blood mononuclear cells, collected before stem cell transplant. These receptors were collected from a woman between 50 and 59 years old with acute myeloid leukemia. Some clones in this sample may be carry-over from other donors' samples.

This chain's CDR3 is CASSPTTGRDYGYTF. The DNA of the CDR3 is TGTGCCAGCAGTCCAACGACAGGGCGGGACTATGGCTACACCTTC. This chain joins TRBV6-5 and TRBJ1-2; 7 nucleotides agree with TRBD1. Germline V gives CDR1 MNHEY, CDR2 SVGAGI. This CDR3 region has 15 residues. The V and J ends lost 5 bases and 3 bases, in that order; junction bases with no gene match: 9.

CDR3 protein: CASRASGTGFRAETQYF. The CDR3 DNA follows: TGTGCCAGCAGAGCTTCCGGGACAGGGTTCCGTGCTGAGACCCAGTACTTC. The rearrangement links TRBV7-9 to TRBJ2-5; TRBD1 matches 9 bases. The CDR3 runs to 17 residues. The V and J ends lost 6 bases and 5 bases, in that order; junction bases with no gene match: 16. The germline gives CDR1 SEHNR, CDR2 FQNEAQ (reference sequence).

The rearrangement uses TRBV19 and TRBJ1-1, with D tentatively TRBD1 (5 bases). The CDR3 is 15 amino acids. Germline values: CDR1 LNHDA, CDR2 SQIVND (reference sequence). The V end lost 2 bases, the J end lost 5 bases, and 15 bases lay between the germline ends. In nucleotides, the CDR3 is TGTGCCAGTAGTATACGGGACCTAACGAGTACTGAAGCTTTCTTT. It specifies CASSIRDLTSTEAFF.

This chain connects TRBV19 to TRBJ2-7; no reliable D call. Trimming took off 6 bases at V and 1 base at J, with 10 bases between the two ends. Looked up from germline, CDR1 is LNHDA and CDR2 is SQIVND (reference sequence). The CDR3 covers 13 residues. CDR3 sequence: CASRRSGSYEQYF. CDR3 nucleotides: TGTGCCAGTAGACGGAGTGGGTCCTACGAGCAGTACTTC.

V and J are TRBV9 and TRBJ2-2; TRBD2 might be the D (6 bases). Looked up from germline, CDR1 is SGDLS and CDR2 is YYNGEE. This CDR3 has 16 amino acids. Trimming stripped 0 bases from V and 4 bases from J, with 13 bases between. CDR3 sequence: CASSVERARSTGELFF. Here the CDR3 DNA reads TGTGCCAGCAGCGTAGAGCGGGCCCGCTCCACCGGGGAGCTGTTTTTT.

Here the CDR3 DNA reads TGCGCCAGCAGCACGGGACTAGCGGAAGATACGCAGTATTTT. Amino acids: CASSTGLAEDTQYF. The genes are TRBV5-1 and TRBJ2-3; the match to TRBD2 covers 11 bases. The CDR3 is made up of 14 amino acids. Germline V gives CDR1 SGHRS, CDR2 YFSETQ. V dropped 4 bases and J dropped 5; count of bases not matched to a gene: 3.

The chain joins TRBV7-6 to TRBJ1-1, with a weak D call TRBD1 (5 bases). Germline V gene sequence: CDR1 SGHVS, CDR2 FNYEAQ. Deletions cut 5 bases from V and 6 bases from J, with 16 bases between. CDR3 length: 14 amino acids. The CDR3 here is CASSQQATVAEAFF. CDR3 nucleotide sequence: TGTGCCAGCAGCCAACAGGCCACTGTCGCTGAAGCTTTCTTT.

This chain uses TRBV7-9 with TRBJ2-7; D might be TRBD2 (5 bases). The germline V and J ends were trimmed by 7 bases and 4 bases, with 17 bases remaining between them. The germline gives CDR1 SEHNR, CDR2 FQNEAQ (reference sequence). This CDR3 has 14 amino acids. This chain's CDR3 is CASTFGGTPYEQYF. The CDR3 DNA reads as TGTGCCAGCACCTTCGGAGGTACTCCTTACGAGCAGTACTTC. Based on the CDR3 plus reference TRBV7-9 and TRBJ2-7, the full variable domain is DTGVSQNPRHKITKRGQNVTFRCDPISEHNRLYWYRQTLGQGPEFLTYFQNEAQLEKSRLLSDRFSAERPKGSFSTLEIQRTEQGDSAMYLCASTFGGTPYEQYFGPGTRLTVT.

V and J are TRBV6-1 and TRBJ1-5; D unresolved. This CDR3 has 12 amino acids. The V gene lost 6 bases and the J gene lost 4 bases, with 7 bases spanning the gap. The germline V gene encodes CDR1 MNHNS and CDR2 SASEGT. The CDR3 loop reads CASRPANQPQHF. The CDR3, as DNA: TGTGCCAGCAGACCTGCGAATCAGCCCCAGCATTTT.

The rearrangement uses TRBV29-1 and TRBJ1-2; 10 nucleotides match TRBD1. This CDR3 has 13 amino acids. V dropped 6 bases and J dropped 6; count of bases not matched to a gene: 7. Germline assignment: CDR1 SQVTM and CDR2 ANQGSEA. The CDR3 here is CSVAGTGVNGYTF. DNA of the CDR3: TGCAGCGTAGCCGGGACAGGGGTAAATGGCTACACCTTC.

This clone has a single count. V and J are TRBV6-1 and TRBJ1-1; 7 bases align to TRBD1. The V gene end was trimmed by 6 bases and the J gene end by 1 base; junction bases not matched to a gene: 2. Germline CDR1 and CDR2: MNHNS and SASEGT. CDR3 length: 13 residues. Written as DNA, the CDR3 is TGTGCCAGCAGCTACAGGGGGAACACTGAAGCTTTCTTT. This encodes CASSYRGNTEAFF.

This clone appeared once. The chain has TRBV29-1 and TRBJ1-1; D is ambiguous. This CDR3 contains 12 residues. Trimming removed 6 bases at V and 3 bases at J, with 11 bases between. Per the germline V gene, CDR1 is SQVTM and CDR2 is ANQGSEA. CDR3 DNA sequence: TGCAGCGTCCCCGGATCCTACACTGAAGCTTTCTTT. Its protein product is CSVPGSYTEAFF. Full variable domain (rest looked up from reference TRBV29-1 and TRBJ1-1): SAVISQKPSRDICQRGTSLTIQCQVDSQVTMMFWYRQQPGQSLTLIATANQGSEATYESGFVIDKFPISRPNLTFSTLTVSNMSPEDSSIYLCSVPGSYTEAFFGQGTRLTVV.

In DNA form, the CDR3 reads TGTGCCAGCAGCGGGGGACAGGGGGACACTGAAGCTTTCTTT. Translating gives CASSGGQGDTEAFF. The rearrangement joins TRBV9 to TRBJ1-1, with TRBD1 matching over 11 bases. The junction had 1 base not matched to a gene; V was cut back by 3 bases and J by 3 bases. This CDR3 region has 14 residues. Germline V gene sequence: CDR1 SGDLS, CDR2 YYNGEE.

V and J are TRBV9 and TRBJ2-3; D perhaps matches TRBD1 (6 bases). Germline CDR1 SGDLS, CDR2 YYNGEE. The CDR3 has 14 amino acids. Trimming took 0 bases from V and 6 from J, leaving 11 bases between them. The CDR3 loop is CASSVVVGADTQYF. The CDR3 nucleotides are TGTGCCAGCAGCGTAGTTGTGGGGGCCGATACGCAGTATTTT.

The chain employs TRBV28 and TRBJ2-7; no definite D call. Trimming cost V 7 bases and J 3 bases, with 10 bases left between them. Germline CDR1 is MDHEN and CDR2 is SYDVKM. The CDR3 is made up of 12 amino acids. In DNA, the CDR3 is TGTGCCAGCAACGAACAGCGCTACGAGCAGTACTTC. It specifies CASNEQRYEQYF.

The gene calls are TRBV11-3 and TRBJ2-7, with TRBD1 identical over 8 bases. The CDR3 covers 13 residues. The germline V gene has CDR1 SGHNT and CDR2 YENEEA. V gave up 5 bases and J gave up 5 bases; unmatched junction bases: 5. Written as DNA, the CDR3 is TGTGCCAGCAGCCCGACAGGGGAGCACGAGCAGTACTTC. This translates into CASSPTGEHEQYF.

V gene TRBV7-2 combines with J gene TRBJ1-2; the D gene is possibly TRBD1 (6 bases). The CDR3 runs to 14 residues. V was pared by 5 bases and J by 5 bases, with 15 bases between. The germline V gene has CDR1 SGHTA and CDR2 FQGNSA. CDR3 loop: CASSQGHGSYGYTF. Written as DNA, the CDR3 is TGTGCCAGCAGCCAGGGACACGGTTCTTATGGCTACACCTTC.

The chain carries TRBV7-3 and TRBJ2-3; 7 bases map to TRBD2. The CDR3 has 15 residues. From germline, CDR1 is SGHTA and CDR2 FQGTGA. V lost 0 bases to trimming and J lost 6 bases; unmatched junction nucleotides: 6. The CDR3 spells CASSLTSLADDTQYF. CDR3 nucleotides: TGTGCCAGCAGCTTAACATCCCTAGCGGATGATACGCAGTATTTT. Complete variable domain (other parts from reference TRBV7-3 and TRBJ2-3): GAGVSQTPSNKVTEKGKYVELRCDPISGHTALYWYRQSLGQGPEFLIYFQGTGAADDSGLPNDRFFAVRPEGSVSTLKIQRTERGDSAVYLCASSLTSLADDTQYFGPGTRLTVL.

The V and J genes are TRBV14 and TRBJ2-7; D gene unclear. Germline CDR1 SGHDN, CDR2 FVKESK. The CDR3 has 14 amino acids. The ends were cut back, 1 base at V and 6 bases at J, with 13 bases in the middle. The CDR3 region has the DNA TGTGCCAGCAGCCAAGTGGAACCCGGCGGCGAGCAGTACTTC. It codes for CASSQVEPGGEQYF.

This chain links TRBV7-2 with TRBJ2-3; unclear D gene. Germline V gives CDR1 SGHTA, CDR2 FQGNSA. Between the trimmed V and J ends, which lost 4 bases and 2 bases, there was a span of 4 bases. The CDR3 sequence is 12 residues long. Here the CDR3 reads CASSSYTDTQYF. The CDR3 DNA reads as TGTGCCAGCAGCTCGTACACAGATACGCAGTATTTT. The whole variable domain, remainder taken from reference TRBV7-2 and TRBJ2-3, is GAGVSQSPSNKVTEKGKDVELRCDPISGHTALYWYRQSLGQGLEFLIYFQGNSAPDKSGLPSDRFSAERTGGSVSTLTIQRTQQEDSAVYLCASSSYTDTQYFGPGTRLTVL.

CDR3 nucleotide sequence: TGTGCCAGCAGCAAACCGGGACTAGCGGGAAACGAGCAGTACTTC. Its protein is CASSKPGLAGNEQYF. The rearrangement joins TRBV6-5 to TRBJ2-7; 13 nucleotides align to TRBD2. J gave up 5 bases and V 6 bases, and 7 bases lay outside the gene matches. The V gene's germline CDR1 is MNHEY and CDR2 SVGAGI. The CDR3 sequence is 15 residues long.

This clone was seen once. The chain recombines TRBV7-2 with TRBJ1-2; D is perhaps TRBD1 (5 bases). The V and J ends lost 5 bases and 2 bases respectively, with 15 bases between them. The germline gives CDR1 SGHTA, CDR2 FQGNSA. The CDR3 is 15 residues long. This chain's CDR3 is CASSPNGGTNYGYTF. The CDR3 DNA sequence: TGTGCCAGCAGCCCTAACGGAGGGACCAACTATGGCTACACCTTC.

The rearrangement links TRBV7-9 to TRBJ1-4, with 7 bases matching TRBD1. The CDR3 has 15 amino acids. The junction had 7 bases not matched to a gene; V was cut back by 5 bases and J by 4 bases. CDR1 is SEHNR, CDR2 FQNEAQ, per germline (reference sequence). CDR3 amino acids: CASSPGDRYNEKLFF. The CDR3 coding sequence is TGTGCCAGCAGCCCCGGGGACAGATATAATGAAAAACTGTTTTTT.

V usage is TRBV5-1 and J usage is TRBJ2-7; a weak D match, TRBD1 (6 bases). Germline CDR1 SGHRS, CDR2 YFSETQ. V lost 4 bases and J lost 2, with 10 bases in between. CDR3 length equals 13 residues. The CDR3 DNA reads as TGCGCCAGCAGCGGGGACACTGCCTACGAGCAGTACTTC. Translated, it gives CASSGDTAYEQYF.

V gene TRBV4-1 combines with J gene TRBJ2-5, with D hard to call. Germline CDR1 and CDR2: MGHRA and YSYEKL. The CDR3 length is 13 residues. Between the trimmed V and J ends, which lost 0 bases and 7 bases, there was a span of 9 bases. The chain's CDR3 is CASSQDPPGTQYF. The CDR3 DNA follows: TGCGCCAGCAGCCAAGATCCCCCAGGGACCCAGTACTTC.

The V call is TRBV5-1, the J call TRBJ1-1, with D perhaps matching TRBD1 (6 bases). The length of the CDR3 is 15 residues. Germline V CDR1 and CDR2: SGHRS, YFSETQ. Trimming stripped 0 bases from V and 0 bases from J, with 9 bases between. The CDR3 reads CASSLAAGVNTEAFF. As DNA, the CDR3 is TGCGCCAGCAGCTTGGCCGCAGGGGTGAACACTGAAGCTTTCTTT.

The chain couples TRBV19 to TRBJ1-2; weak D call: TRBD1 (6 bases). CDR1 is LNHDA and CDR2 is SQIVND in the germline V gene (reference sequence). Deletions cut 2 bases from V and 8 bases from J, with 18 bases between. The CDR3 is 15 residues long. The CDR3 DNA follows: TGTGCCAGTAGTATAATCACAACAGGGCCAGGCGGCTACACCTTC. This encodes CASSIITTGPGGYTF.

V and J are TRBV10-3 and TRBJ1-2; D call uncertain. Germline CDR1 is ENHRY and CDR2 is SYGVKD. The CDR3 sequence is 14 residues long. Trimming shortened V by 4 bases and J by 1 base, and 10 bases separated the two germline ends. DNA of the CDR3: TGTGCCATCAGTGGTACTACAGATAACTATGGCTACACCTTC. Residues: CAISGTTDNYGYTF.

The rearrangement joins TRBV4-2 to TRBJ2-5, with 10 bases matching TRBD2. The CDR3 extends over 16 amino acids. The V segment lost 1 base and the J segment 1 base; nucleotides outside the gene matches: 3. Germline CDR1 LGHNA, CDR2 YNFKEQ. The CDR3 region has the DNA TGTGCCAGCAGCCAAGGGTTAGCGGGGGGCCAAGAGACCCAGTACTTC. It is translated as CASSQGLAGGQETQYF.

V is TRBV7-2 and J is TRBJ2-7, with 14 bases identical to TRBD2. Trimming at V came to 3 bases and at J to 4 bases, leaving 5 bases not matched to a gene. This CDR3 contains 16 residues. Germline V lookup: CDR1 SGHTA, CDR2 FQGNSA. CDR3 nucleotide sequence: TGTGCCAGCAGCTTCACCGGGACTAGCGGGGGTTACGAGCAGTACTTC. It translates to CASSFTGTSGGYEQYF.

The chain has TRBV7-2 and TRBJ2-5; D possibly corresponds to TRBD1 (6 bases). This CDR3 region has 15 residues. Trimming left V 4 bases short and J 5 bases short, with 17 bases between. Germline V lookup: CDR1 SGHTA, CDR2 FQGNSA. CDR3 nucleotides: TGTGCCAGCAGCTCAACAGGGCAGCCAGGGGAGACCCAGTACTTC. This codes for CASSSTGQPGETQYF.

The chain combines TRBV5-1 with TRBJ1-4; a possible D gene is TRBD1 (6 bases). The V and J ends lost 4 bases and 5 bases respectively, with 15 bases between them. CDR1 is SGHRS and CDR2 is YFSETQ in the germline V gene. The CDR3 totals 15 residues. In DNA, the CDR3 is TGCGCCAGCAGCCCTCGGGACACAAGAAATGAAAAACTGTTTTTT. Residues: CASSPRDTRNEKLFF.